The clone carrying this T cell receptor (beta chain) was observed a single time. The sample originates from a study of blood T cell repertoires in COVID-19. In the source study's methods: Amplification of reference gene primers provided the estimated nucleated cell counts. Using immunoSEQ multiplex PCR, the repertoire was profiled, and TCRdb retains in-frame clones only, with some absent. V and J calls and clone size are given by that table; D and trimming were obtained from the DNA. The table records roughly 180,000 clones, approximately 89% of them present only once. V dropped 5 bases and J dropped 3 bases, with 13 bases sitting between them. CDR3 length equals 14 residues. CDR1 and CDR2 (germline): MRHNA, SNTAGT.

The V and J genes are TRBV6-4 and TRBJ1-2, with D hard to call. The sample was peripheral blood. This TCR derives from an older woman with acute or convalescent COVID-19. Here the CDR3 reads CASSTQQSDYGYTF. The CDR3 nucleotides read TGTGCCAGCAGTACACAACAGTCCGACTATGGCTACACCTTC.